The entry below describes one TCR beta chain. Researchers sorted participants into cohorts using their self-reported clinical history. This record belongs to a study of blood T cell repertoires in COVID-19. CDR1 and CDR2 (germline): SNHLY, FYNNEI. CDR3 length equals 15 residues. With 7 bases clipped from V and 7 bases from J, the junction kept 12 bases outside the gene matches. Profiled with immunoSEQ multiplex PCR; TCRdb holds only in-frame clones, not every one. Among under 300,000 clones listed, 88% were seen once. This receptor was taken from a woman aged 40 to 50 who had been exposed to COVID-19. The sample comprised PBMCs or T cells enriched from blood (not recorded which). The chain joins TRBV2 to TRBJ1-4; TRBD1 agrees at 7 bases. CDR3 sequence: CASTNRRQGGEKLFF. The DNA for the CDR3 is TGTGCCAGCACCAACCGGCGACAGGGTGGTGAAAAACTGTTTTTT.